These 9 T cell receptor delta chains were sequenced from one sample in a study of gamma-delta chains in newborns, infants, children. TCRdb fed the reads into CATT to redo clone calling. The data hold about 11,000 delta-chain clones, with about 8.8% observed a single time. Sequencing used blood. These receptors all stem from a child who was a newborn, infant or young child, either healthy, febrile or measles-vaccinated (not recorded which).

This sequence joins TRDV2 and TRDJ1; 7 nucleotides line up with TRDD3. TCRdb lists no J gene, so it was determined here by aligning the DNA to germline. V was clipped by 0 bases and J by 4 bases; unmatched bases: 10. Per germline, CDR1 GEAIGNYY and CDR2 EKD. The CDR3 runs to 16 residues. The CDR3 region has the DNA TGTGCCTGTGACACCGCCTACTGGGGAACCGGCGATAAACTCATCTTT. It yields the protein CACDTAYWGTGDKLIF.

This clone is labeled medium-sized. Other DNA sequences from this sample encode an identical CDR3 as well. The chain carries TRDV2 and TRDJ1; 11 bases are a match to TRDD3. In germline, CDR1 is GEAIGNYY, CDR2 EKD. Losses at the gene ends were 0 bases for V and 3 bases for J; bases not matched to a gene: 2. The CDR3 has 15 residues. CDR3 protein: CACDTLGDTSDKLIF. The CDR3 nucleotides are TGTGCCTGTGACACCCTGGGGGATACATCCGATAAACTCATCTTT.

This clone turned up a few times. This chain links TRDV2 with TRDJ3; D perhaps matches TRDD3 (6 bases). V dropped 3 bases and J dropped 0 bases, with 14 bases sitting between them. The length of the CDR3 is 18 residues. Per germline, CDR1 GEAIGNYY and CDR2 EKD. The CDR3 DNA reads TGTGCCTGTGACGCTACTGGGATGAGCTCCTGGGACACCCGACAGATGTTTTTC. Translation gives CACDATGMSSWDTRQMFF.

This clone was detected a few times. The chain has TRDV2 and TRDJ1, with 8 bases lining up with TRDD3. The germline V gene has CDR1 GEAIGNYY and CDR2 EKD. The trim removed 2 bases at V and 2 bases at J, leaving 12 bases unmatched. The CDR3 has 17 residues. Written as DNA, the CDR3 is TGTGCCTGTGACAGACTGGGGGTCCCCGTATTTACCGATAAACTCATCTTT. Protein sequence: CACDRLGVPVFTDKLIF.

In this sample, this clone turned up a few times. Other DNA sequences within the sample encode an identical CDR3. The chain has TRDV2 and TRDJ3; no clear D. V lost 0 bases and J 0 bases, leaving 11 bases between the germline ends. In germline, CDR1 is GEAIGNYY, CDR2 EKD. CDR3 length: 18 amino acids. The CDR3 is CACDTGYGSSWDTRQMFF. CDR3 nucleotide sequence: TGTGCCTGTGACACCGGCTACGGAAGCTCCTGGGACACCCGACAGATGTTTTTC.

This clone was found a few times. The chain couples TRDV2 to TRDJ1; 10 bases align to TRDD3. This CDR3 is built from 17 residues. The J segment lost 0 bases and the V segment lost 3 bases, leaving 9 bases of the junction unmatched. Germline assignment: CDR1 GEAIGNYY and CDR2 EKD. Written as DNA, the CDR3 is TGTGCCTGTGACTCGATACTGGGGGATCGTTACACCGATAAACTCATCTTT. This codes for CACDSILGDRYTDKLIF.

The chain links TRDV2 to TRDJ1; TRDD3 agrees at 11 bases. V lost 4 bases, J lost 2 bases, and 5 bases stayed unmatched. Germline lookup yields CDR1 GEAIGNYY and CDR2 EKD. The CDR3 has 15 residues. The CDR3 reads CACDPLGDRTDKLIF. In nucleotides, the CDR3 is TGTGCCTGTGATCCACTGGGGGATAGGACCGATAAACTCATCTTT.

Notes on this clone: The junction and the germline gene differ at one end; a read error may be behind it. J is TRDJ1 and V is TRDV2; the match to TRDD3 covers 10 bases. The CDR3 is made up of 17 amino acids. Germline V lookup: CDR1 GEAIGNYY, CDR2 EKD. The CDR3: CACDSLGDKLSTDKLTF. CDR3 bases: TGTGCCTGTGACTCCCTGGGGGATAAATTGAGCACCGATAAACTCACCTTT.

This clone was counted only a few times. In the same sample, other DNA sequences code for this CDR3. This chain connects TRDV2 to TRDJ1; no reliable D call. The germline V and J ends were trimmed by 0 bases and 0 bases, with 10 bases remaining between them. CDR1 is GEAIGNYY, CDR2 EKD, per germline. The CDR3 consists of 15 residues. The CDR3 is CACDTVGLDTDKLIF. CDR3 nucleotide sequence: TGTGCCTGTGACACCGTAGGCCTCGACACCGATAAACTCATCTTT.